This T cell receptor beta chain was recorded in a study of T cells after yellow fever vaccination. Each CDR3 protein is one row after TCRdb ran MiXCR on the 5' RACE reads. This table holds about 30,000 distinct CDR3 sequences, about 6% found once. In its sample, this clonotype is medium-sized. The clonotype originates from a man aged 25-40 years who received the YFV17D yellow fever vaccine. Here the sequenced sample was PBMCs, either bulk or a sorted T-cell subset (CD4+, CD8+, memory, or dextramer-sorted; not recorded which), taken on the day of the yellow fever booster vaccination.

The CDR3 spells CASSLEGQKETQYF. CDR3 coding DNA: TGTGCCAGCAGCTTGGAGGGGCAGAAAGAGACCCAGTACTTC. The chain is built from TRBV5-6 and TRBJ2-5, with D perhaps TRBD1 (5 bases). V was clipped by 0 bases and J by 3 bases, with 9 bases between them. Germline V CDR1 and CDR2: SGHDT, YYEEEE. The CDR3 is 14 residues long.